This T cell receptor (beta chain) was identified in a study of cytotoxic CD8 clonotypes in ibrutinib-treated CLL. Background on the study: Mean yields were about 280,000 productive templates and some 90,000 productive rearrangements per sample. General study results and limits: Public clonotypes, found uncommonly, either contracted or stayed stable on treatment.

CDR3 length equals 14 residues. Germline values: CDR1 MNHEY, CDR2 SMNVEV (reference sequence). Trimming took off 6 bases at V and 2 bases at J, with 13 bases between the two ends. Assay used: immunoSEQ multiplex PCR; TCRdb lists only in-frame clones, some missing. The sample has about 130,000 clones; roughly 84% are singletons. For TCR beta libraries, approximately 2 micrograms of genomic DNA were obtained from cryopreserved PBMCs. With respect to this clone: Antigen: not known.

The receptor was derived from a human donor with chronic lymphocytic leukemia. The chain links TRBV27 to TRBJ1-2, with D unresolved. The sequencing here drew on PBMCs, taken after 24 months of ibrutinib treatment. The CDR3 nucleotides read TGTGCCAGCAGCGTCTTGGGCGGAAACTATGGCTACACCTTC. Translating it yields CASSVLGGNYGYTF.